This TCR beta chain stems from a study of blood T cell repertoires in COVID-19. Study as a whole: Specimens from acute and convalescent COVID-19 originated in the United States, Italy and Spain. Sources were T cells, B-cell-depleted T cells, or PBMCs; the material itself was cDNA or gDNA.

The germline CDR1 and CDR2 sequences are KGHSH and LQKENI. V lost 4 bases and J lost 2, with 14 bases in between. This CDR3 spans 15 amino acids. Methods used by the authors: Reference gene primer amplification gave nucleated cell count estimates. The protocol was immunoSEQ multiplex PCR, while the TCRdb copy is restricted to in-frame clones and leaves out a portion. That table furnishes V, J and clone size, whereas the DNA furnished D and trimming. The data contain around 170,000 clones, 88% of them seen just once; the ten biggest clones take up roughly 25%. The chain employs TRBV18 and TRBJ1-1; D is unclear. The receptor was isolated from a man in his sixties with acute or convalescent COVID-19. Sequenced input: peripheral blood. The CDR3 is CASSRSEGANTEAFF. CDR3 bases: TGTGCCAGCTCACGATCTGAGGGCGCTAACACTGAAGCTTTCTTT.